One and the same sample provided the 31 T cell receptor beta chains below, sequenced in a study of cytomegalovirus exposure and HLA in healthy donors. Only in-frame clones appear in the TCRdb table, and some are missing; sequencing was by immunoSEQ multiplex PCR. The table has some 78,000 clones, about 96% seen once; the top ten hold roughly 1.6%. The sequenced material came from PBMCs. The receptors shown here come from a man aged 18 to 35 in good health and CMV-seropositive.

V usage is TRBV30 and J usage is TRBJ2-1, with D unresolved. V lost 0 bases and J 7 bases, leaving 13 bases between the germline ends. The CDR3 consists of 14 residues. Germline V gives CDR1 GTSNPN, CDR2 SVGIG (reference sequence). CDR3: CAWSVSDSLNEQFF. CDR3 coding DNA: TGTGCCTGGAGTGTATCCGATAGCTTAAATGAGCAGTTCTTC.

The chain is built from TRBV5-1 and TRBJ2-7; D possibly corresponds to TRBD2 (5 bases). This CDR3 region has 14 residues. V shed 6 bases and J shed 7 bases, with 20 bases lying between them. Germline CDR1 and CDR2: SGHRS and YFSETQ. The CDR3 DNA sequence: TGCGCCAGCACGGGAACTGACCTGACTTTGGAGCAGTACTTC. Translation gives CASTGTDLTLEQYF.

Note on this clone: The junction departs from the called germline gene at one end, perhaps through a read error. This chain connects TRBV4-1 to TRBJ1-5; 7 nucleotides match TRBD1. This CDR3 has 15 amino acids. Germline-derived CDR1 and CDR2 are MGHRA and YSYEKL. In DNA, the CDR3 is TGCGCCAGCCGCCAGGGGGGACGGGGCAATCAGCCCCAGCATTTT. Amino acid sequence: CASRQGGRGNQPQHF.

The V and J genes are TRBV5-1 and TRBJ1-2, with 7 bases lining up with TRBD1. Losses at the gene ends were 1 base for V and 6 bases for J; bases not matched to a gene: 12. The CDR3 spans 16 residues. The V gene's germline CDR1 is SGHRS and CDR2 YFSETQ. CDR3 bases: TGCGCCAGCAGCTTGATCACAGGGGCTTTGGTAGATGGCTACACCTTC. This codes for CASSLITGALVDGYTF.

V usage is TRBV28 and J usage is TRBJ2-5; 9 bases are a match to TRBD2. After removal of 6 bases from V and 2 bases from J, the junction contained 7 bases not matched to a gene. CDR1 MDHEN and CDR2 SYDVKM come from the germline V gene. The CDR3 loop spans 15 amino acids. Here the CDR3 reads CASSLTSGLQETQYF. CDR3 nucleotides: TGTGCCAGCAGCCTCACTAGCGGGCTACAAGAGACCCAGTACTTC.

The chain is built from TRBV6-5 and TRBJ1-5; D perhaps matches TRBD1 (6 bases). CDR3 length: 15 amino acids. CDR1 MNHEY and CDR2 SVGAGI come from the germline V gene. V lost 0 bases to trimming and J lost 7 bases, with 13 bases between them. This chain's CDR3 is CASSYSGGAGQPQHF. CDR3 DNA sequence: TGTGCCAGCAGTTACTCTGGGGGCGCAGGGCAGCCCCAGCATTTT.

The V call is TRBV18, the J call TRBJ2-1; D is possibly TRBD1 (6 bases). CDR1 is KGHSH and CDR2 is LQKENI in the germline V gene. Trimming removed 8 bases at V and 3 bases at J, with 11 bases between. The CDR3 length is 13 residues. CDR3 in DNA: TGTGCCAGCCGAGGGGGAGACTACAATGAGCAGTTCTTC. Residues: CASRGGDYNEQFF.

This clone occurred once. The J gene is TRBJ1-5, the V gene TRBV19; D is undetermined. V lost 4 bases, J lost 8 bases, and 6 bases lay in between. Germline-derived CDR1 and CDR2 are LNHDA and SQIVND (reference sequence). CDR3 length: 11 residues. CDR3 sequence (DNA): TGTGCCAGTAGTACGGGTGAGCCCCAGCATTTT. This codes for CASSTGEPQHF.

The chain is built from TRBV6-6 and TRBJ1-1, with D unresolved. V lost 6 bases and J 8 bases, leaving 10 bases between the germline ends. Germline V gives CDR1 MNHNY, CDR2 SVGAGI (reference sequence). This CDR3 spans 11 amino acids. Here the CDR3 DNA reads TGTGCCAGCAGAGCAAAACCCGAAGCTTTCTTT. Its translation is CASRAKPEAFF.

The chain uses TRBV5-4 and TRBJ1-1; no clear D gene. The V gene lost 7 bases and the J gene lost 1 base, with 17 bases spanning the gap. The CDR3 is 15 amino acids. Per the germline V gene, CDR1 is SGHNT and CDR2 is YYREEE (reference sequence). The CDR3 nucleotides are TGTGCCAGCTCCCGTCGTGCGGCGCAGAACACTGAAGCTTTCTTT. Its translation is CASSRRAAQNTEAFF.

This chain links TRBV28 with TRBJ1-2, with TRBD1 as a possible D gene (5 bases). The germline CDR1 and CDR2 sequences are MDHEN and SYDVKM. V was shortened by 6 bases and J by 8 bases, with 10 bases between the two germline ends. The CDR3 length is 11 residues. The CDR3 here is CASRGGRGYTF. Written as DNA, the CDR3 is TGTGCCAGCAGGGGGGGTCGCGGCTACACCTTC.

V usage is TRBV11-2 and J usage is TRBJ2-1, with 10 bases identical to TRBD2. The ends lost 0 bases at V and 9 bases at J; junction bases unmatched: 5. CDR3 length: 15 amino acids. Germline CDR1 and CDR2: SGHAT and FQNNGV. CDR3 bases: TGTGCCAGCAGCTTAGACCTAGCGGGAGTGCTTGAGCAGTTCTTC. It encodes CASSLDLAGVLEQFF.

The chain recombines TRBV5-1 with TRBJ2-5; D remains unclear. The V gene's germline CDR1 is SGHRS and CDR2 YFSETQ. The CDR3 consists of 12 residues. V lost 0 bases to trimming and J lost 5 bases, with 5 bases between them. CDR3 DNA sequence: TGCGCCAGCAGCTTGGCCGGGGAGACCCAGTACTTC. Its protein is CASSLAGETQYF.

The rearrangement joins TRBV5-5 to TRBJ1-1; no reliable D call. The CDR3 spans 14 residues. Germline CDR1 SGHKS, CDR2 YYEKEE (reference sequence). The V gene lost 0 bases and the J gene lost 1 base, with 7 bases spanning the gap. The CDR3 spells CASSLELANTEAFF. The CDR3 bases are TGTGCCAGCAGCTTGGAGTTAGCGAACACTGAAGCTTTCTTT. The full variable domain, with the rest looked up from reference TRBV5-5 and TRBJ1-1, is DAGVTQSPTHLIKTRGQQVTLRCSPISGHKSVSWYQQVLGQGPQFIFQYYEKEERGRGNFPDRFSARQFPNYSSELNVNALLLGDSALYLCASSLELANTEAFFGQGTRLTVV.

V usage is TRBV7-9 and J usage is TRBJ2-7; TRBD1 agrees at 8 bases. The CDR3 runs to 15 residues. V shed 1 base, J shed 7 bases, and the junction held 9 bases outside the gene matches. CDR1 SEHNR and CDR2 FQNEAQ come from the germline V gene (reference sequence). The DNA for the CDR3 is TGTGCCAGCAGCTTAGGGGACAGGCGGGTTGTGGAGCAGTACTTC. It encodes CASSLGDRRVVEQYF.

The V call is TRBV27, the J call TRBJ2-1, with TRBD1 matching over 7 bases. Germline loops: CDR1 MNHEY, CDR2 SMNVEV (reference sequence). CDR3 size: 15 residues. V lost 4 bases and J lost 6; bases outside the gene matches: 9. The DNA of the CDR3 is TGTGCCAGCAGTTCCCTCGGACAGGATCTCAATGAGCAGTTCTTC. This translates into CASSSLGQDLNEQFF.

V is TRBV29-1 and J is TRBJ2-7; D is perhaps TRBD1 (6 bases). The germline V gene encodes CDR1 SQVTM and CDR2 ANQGSEA. Trimming left V 5 bases short and J 4 bases short, with 18 bases between. The CDR3 spans 14 residues. The CDR3 spells CSVQTQGPSYEQYF. The CDR3 DNA follows: TGCAGCGTTCAAACACAGGGCCCTAGTTACGAGCAGTACTTC.

The chain uses TRBV4-2 and TRBJ2-2; D gene unclear. V dropped 8 bases and J dropped 0 bases, with 10 bases sitting between them. CDR1 is LGHNA, CDR2 YNFKEQ, per germline. The CDR3 is made up of 14 amino acids. CDR3 region: CASRLDSNTGELFF. Written as DNA, the CDR3 is TGTGCCAGCCGTCTAGATTCGAACACCGGGGAGCTGTTTTTT.

The DNA for the CDR3 is TGCGCCAGCAGCTCGACAGGGTCTGAGCAGTTCTTC. Its translation: CASSSTGSEQFF. The genes are TRBV5-1 and TRBJ2-1; the match to TRBD1 covers 7 bases. Trimming removed 3 bases from V and 9 bases from J; junction bases left unmatched: 3. CDR1 is SGHRS, CDR2 YFSETQ, per germline. This CDR3 contains 12 residues.

This chain connects TRBV19 to TRBJ2-1, with 8 bases lining up with TRBD2. CDR1 and CDR2 from the germline V gene are LNHDA and SQIVND (reference sequence). This CDR3 contains 15 residues. J gave up 2 bases and V 2 bases, and 2 bases lay outside the gene matches. CDR3 in DNA: TGTGCCAGTAGTATACCCGGGGGGGCCTACAATGAGCAGTTCTTC. Amino acid sequence: CASSIPGGAYNEQFF.

V is TRBV28 and J is TRBJ1-2; the match to TRBD1 covers 7 bases. Germline loops: CDR1 MDHEN, CDR2 SYDVKM. The CDR3 contains 16 residues. Trimming removed 6 bases from V and 5 bases from J; junction bases left unmatched: 15. The CDR3 DNA follows: TGTGCCAGCAGACCCACAGCGTACAGGGGAGGTTATGGCTACACCTTC. Translation gives CASRPTAYRGGYGYTF.

The CDR3 bases are TGCGCCAGCAGCCAAGGCAGGGGACGCAATGAGCAGTTCTTC. Protein product: CASSQGRGRNEQFF. The V call is TRBV4-1, the J call TRBJ2-1; a weak D match, TRBD1 (6 bases). V shed 1 base and J shed 6 bases, with 10 bases lying between them. From germline, CDR1 is MGHRA and CDR2 YSYEKL. CDR3 length: 14 residues.

This clone was seen a handful of times. V gene TRBV29-1 combines with J gene TRBJ2-7, with 8 bases aligning to TRBD2. This CDR3 region has 15 residues. Trimming took 1 base from V and 0 from J; bases not matched to a gene: 5. In germline, CDR1 is SQVTM, CDR2 ANQGSEA. CDR3 loop: CSVEALSGSSYEQYF. Written as DNA, the CDR3 is TGCAGCGTTGAAGCCCTGAGCGGGAGCTCCTACGAGCAGTACTTC.

The rearrangement links TRBV4-2 to TRBJ1-2, with D uncertain. The CDR3 is made up of 16 amino acids. Trimming stripped 1 base from V and 2 bases from J, with 14 bases between. The germline CDR1 and CDR2 sequences are LGHNA and YNFKEQ. DNA of the CDR3: TGTGCCAGCAGCCAAGGACCTATGGCGGCCAACTATGGCTACACCTTC. It translates to CASSQGPMAANYGYTF.

The chain joins TRBV6-5 to TRBJ1-2; no clear D. CDR3 length: 12 amino acids. With 2 bases removed from V and 4 bases from J, the gap between germline ends came to 5 bases. Germline values: CDR1 MNHEY, CDR2 SVGAGI. CDR3 nucleotide sequence: TGTGCCAGCAGTTACGCCGGCTATGGCTACACCTTC. Translated, it gives CASSYAGYGYTF.

This clone has a single count. The V call is TRBV11-3, the J call TRBJ1-4; no clear D. The CDR3 loop spans 13 amino acids. Germline lookup yields CDR1 SGHNT and CDR2 YENEEA. The V gene lost 6 bases and the J gene lost 0 bases, with 5 bases spanning the gap. The CDR3 DNA reads as TGTGCCAGCAGGAGATCAACTAATGAAAAACTGTTTTTT. As protein: CASRRSTNEKLFF.

The chain has TRBV4-1 and TRBJ2-1; a possible D gene is TRBD2 (5 bases). The germline V and J ends were trimmed by 9 bases and 2 bases, with 14 bases remaining between them. CDR3 length equals 14 residues. CDR1 and CDR2 (germline): MGHRA, YSYEKL. This chain's CDR3 is CASSGRGTYNEQFF. The CDR3 DNA reads TGCGCCAGTTCGGGGAGAGGCACCTACAATGAGCAGTTCTTC.

The CDR3 region is CAISTTGIGTSGRPISYEQYF. The CDR3 DNA reads as TGTGCCATCAGTACCACAGGGATCGGGACTAGCGGGAGGCCCATTTCCTACGAGCAGTACTTC. The gene calls are TRBV10-3 and TRBJ2-7; 15 positions match TRBD2. After removal of 5 bases from V and 1 base from J, the junction contained 18 bases not matched to a gene. The CDR3 runs 21 residues. The germline CDR1 and CDR2 sequences are ENHRY and SYGVKD.

This chain connects TRBV7-3 to TRBJ1-1; D not certain. CDR1 and CDR2 from the germline V gene are SGHTA and FQGTGA. The V end lost 2 bases, the J end lost 8 bases, and 6 bases lay between the germline ends. The CDR3 consists of 11 residues. For the CDR3, the DNA is TGTGCCAGCAGCTTAGCGGGAGAAGCTTTCTTT. As protein: CASSLAGEAFF.

This clone has a single count. This chain connects TRBV28 to TRBJ1-1; D possibly corresponds to TRBD1 (6 bases). The CDR3 runs to 14 residues. Germline CDR1 is MDHEN and CDR2 is SYDVKM. V was clipped by 6 bases and J by 6 bases, with 17 bases between them. CDR3 nucleotide sequence: TGTGCCAGCAGATTCCAGGGGTCGATGGCTGAAGCTTTCTTT. Translated: CASRFQGSMAEAFF.

V is TRBV18 and J is TRBJ2-1, with TRBD1 matching 10 bases. CDR1 is KGHSH and CDR2 is LQKENI in the germline V gene. This CDR3 comprises 15 residues. The V gene end was trimmed by 3 bases and the J gene end by 2 bases; junction bases not matched to a gene: 1. CDR3 nucleotides: TGTGCCAGCTCACCGGGGACAGGGGCCTACAATGAGCAGTTCTTC. It encodes CASSPGTGAYNEQFF. The entire variable domain, with the rest obtained from reference TRBV18 and TRBJ2-1, is as follows: NAGVMQNPRHLVRRRGQEARLRCSPMKGHSHVYWYRQLPEEGLKFMVYLQKENIIDESGMPKERFSAEFPKEGPSILRIQQVVRGDSAAYFCASSPGTGAYNEQFFGPGTRLTVL.